The clone carrying this TCR beta chain was counted only a few times. Germline V gene lookup returns CDR1 KGHDR and CDR2 SFDVKD. Trimming pared 3 bases from V and 2 bases from J, leaving 10 bases between. The CDR3 is 15 amino acids. The sample originates from a study of blood T cells in healthy people across ages. Sample-barcoded 5' priming and a J-beta primer mix drove a second PCR of roughly 6 to 12 cycles. TCRdb processed the 5' RACE reads anew with MiXCR; each CDR3 protein has one entry. The sample yields around 990,000 distinct CDR3 sequences, under 30% seen once. The same sample was also used in a study of T cells of mothers and their children.

The rearrangement links TRBV24-1 to TRBJ2-4; D gene uncertain. The specimen was blood. This clonotype originated in a girl aged 2 to 9 in good health. CDR3 nucleotides: TGTGCCACCAGTGATCCAAACACCTCCAAAAACATTCAGTACTTC. Amino acid sequence: CATSDPNTSKNIQYF.